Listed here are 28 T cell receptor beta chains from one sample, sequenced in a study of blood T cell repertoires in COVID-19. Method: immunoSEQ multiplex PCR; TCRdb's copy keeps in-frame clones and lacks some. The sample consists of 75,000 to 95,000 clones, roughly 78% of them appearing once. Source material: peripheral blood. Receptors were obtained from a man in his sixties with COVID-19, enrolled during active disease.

This CDR3 reads CASRQVIRSTEAFF. Written as DNA, the CDR3 is TGCGCCAGCAGACAGGTTATTCGGAGCACTGAAGCTTTCTTT. This chain joins TRBV5-1 and TRBJ1-1, with D maybe TRBD1 (5 bases). The CDR3 extends over 14 amino acids. Deletions cut 5 bases from V and 4 bases from J, with 15 bases between. Looked up from germline, CDR1 is SGHRS and CDR2 is YFSETQ.

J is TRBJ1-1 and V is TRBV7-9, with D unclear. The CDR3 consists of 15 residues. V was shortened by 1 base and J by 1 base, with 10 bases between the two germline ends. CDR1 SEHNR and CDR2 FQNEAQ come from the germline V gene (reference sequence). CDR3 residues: CASSLGGRGNTEAFF. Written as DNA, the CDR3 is TGTGCCAGCAGCTTAGGAGGCCGGGGGAACACTGAAGCTTTCTTT.

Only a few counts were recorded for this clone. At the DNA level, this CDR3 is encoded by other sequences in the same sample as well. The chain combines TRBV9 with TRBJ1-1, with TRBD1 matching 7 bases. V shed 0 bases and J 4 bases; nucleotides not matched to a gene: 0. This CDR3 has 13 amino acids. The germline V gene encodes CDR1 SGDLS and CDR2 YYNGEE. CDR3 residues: CASSVDRGTEAFF. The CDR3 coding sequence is TGTGCCAGCAGCGTAGACAGGGGCACTGAAGCTTTCTTT.

The CDR3 DNA is TGTGCCAGCAGCCTTAGGACAGGGAAGGACTCTGGAAACACCATATATTTT. Translated, it gives CASSLRTGKDSGNTIYF. The chain uses TRBV9 and TRBJ1-3, with 8 bases identical to TRBD1. J was trimmed by 0 bases and V by 4 bases; bases with no gene match: 9. There are 17 residues in the CDR3. Germline V CDR1 and CDR2: SGDLS, YYNGEE.

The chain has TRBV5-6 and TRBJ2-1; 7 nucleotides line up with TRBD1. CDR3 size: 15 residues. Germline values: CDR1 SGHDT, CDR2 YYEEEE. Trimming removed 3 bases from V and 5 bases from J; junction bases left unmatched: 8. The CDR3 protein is CASSSGQWRNNEQFF. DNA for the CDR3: TGTGCCAGCAGCTCGGGACAGTGGAGGAACAATGAGCAGTTCTTC.

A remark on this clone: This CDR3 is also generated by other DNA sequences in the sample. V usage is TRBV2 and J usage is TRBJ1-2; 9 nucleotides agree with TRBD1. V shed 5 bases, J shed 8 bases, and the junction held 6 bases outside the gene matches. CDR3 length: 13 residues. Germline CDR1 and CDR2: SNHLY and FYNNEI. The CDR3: CASSPTGGRGYTF. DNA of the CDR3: TGTGCCAGCAGTCCCACAGGGGGCAGAGGCTACACCTTC.

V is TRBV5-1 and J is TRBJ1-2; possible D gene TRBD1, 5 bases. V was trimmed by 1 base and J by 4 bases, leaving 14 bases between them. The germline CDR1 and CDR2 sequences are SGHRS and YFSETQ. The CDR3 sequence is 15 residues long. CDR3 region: CASSLSPGGSYGYTF. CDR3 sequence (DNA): TGCGCCAGCAGCTTGTCACCGGGGGGATCCTATGGCTACACCTTC.

Written as DNA, the CDR3 is TGTGCCACCAGCAGAGAAATCGGAAGAGCGGGTGAAAAACTGTTTTTT. This encodes CATSREIGRAGEKLFF. This chain links TRBV15 with TRBJ1-4; no clear D. This CDR3 has 16 residues. Trimming removed 0 bases at V and 7 bases at J, with 15 bases between. Germline CDR1 reads LNHNV; CDR2 reads YYDKDF (reference sequence).

The CDR3 here is CASSTSGEPNTGELFF. The DNA for the CDR3 is TGTGCCAGCAGCACTAGCGGGGAGCCGAACACCGGGGAGCTGTTTTTT. The chain employs TRBV7-6 and TRBJ2-2; 10 bases agree with TRBD2. V lost 5 bases, J lost 0 bases, and 3 bases stayed unmatched. The V gene's germline CDR1 is SGHVS and CDR2 FNYEAQ. This CDR3 comprises 16 residues.

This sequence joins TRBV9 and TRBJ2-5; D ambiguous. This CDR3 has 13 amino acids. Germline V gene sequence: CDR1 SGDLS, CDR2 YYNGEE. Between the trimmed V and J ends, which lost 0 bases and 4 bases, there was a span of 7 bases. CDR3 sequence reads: CASSVDSRETQYF. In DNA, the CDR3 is TGTGCCAGCAGCGTAGACTCCCGAGAGACCCAGTACTTC.

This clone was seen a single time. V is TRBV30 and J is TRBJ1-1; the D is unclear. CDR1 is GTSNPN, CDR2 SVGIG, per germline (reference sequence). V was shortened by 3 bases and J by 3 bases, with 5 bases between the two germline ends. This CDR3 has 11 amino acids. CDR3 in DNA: TGTGCCTGGAGACCGGACACTGAAGCTTTCTTT. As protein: CAWRPDTEAFF.

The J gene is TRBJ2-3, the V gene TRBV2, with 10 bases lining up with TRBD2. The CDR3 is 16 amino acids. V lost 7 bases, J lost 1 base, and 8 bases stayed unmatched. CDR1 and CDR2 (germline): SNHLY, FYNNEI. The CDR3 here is CASKASGGLGTDTQYF. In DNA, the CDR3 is TGTGCCAGCAAGGCTAGCGGGGGTTTGGGCACAGATACGCAGTATTTT.

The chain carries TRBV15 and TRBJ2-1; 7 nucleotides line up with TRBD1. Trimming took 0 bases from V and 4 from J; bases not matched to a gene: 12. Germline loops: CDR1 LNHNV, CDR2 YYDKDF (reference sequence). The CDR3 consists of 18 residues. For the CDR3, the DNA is TGTGCCACCAGCAGAGATATTCCACAGGGGTGGTCTTACAATGAGCAGTTCTTC. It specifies CATSRDIPQGWSYNEQFF.

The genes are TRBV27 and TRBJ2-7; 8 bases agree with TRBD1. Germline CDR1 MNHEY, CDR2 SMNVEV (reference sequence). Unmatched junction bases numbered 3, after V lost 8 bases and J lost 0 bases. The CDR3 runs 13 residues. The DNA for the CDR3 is TGTGCCAGCCAGGGACAGGACTCCTACGAGCAGTACTTC. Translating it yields CASQGQDSYEQYF.

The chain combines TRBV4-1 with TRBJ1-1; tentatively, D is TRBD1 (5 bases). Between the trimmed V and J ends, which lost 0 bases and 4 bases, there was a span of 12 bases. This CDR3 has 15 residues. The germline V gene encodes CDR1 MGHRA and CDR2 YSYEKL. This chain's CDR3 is CASSQDRGESTEAFF. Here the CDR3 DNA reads TGCGCCAGCAGCCAAGATCGGGGGGAGAGCACTGAAGCTTTCTTT.

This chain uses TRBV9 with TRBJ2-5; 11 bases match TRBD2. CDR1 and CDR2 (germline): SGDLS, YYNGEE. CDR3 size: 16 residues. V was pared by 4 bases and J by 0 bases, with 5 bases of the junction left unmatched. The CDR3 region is CASSLGLADNQETQYF. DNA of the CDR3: TGTGCCAGCAGCCTGGGACTAGCGGACAACCAAGAGACCCAGTACTTC.

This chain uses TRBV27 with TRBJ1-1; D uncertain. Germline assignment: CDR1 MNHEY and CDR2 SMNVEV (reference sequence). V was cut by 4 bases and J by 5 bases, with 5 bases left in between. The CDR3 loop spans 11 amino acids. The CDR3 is CASSSRTEAFF. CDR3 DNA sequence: TGTGCCAGCAGTTCTAGGACTGAAGCTTTCTTT.

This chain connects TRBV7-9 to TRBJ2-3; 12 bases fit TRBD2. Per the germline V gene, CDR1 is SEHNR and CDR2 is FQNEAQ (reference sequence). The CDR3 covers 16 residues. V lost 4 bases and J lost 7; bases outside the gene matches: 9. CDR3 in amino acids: CASSSGLLAGGNTQYF. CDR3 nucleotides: TGTGCCAGCAGCTCGGGCCTTCTAGCGGGAGGGAATACGCAGTATTTT.

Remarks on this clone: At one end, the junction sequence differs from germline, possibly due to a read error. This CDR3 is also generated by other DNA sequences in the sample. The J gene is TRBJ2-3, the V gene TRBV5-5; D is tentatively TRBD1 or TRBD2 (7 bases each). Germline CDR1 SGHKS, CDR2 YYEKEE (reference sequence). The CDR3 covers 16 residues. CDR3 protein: CPSSLGGGGRALPGYF. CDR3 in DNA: TGTCCCAGCAGCTTGGGAGGGGGCGGCAGGGCCCTCCCTGGGTATTTT.

The CDR3 loop is CASTAWVTGGLNTEAFF. The DNA of the CDR3 is TGTGCCAGTACCGCATGGGTGACAGGGGGTCTGAACACTGAAGCTTTCTTT. The gene calls are TRBV19 and TRBJ1-1; TRBD1 aligns across 9 bases. The CDR3 length is 17 residues. The germline CDR1 and CDR2 sequences are LNHDA and SQIVND (reference sequence). Trimming removed 7 bases from V and 0 bases from J; junction bases left unmatched: 12.

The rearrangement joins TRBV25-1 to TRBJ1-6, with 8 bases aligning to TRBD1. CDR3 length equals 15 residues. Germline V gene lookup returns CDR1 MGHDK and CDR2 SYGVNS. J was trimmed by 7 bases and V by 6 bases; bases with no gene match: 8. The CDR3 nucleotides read TGTGCCAGCAGCGGGGACAGGAGAGACAATTCACCCCTCCACTTT. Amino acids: CASSGDRRDNSPLHF.

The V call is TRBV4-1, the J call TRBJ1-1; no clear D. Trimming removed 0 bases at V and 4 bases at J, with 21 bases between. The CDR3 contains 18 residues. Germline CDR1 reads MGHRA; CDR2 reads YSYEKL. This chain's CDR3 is CASSQESGQPPLSTEAFF. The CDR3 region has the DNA TGCGCCAGCAGCCAAGAGAGCGGTCAGCCTCCTCTCAGCACTGAAGCTTTCTTT.

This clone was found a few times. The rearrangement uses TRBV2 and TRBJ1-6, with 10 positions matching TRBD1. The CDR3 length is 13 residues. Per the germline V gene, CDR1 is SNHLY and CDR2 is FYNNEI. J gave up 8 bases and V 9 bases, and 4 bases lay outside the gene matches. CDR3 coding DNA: TGTGCCAGGGGAGGACAGGGGGATTCACCCCTCCACTTT. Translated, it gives CARGGQGDSPLHF.

The CDR3 reads CASSLSGVRSGRADTQYF. In DNA, the CDR3 is TGTGCCAGCAGCTTAAGTGGTGTGCGTAGCGGGAGGGCAGATACGCAGTATTTT. The chain recombines TRBV7-3 with TRBJ2-3; TRBD2 matches 11 bases. The CDR3 runs 18 residues. The germline CDR1 and CDR2 sequences are SGHTA and FQGTGA. With V trimmed by 1 base and J by 4 bases, 10 bases remained unmatched.

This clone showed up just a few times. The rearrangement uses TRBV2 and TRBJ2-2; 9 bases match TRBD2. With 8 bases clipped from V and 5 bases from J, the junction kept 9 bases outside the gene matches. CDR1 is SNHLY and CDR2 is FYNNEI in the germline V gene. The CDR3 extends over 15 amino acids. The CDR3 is CASEFEAGGTGELFF. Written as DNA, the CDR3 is TGTGCCAGCGAATTCGAAGCGGGAGGAACCGGGGAGCTGTTTTTT.

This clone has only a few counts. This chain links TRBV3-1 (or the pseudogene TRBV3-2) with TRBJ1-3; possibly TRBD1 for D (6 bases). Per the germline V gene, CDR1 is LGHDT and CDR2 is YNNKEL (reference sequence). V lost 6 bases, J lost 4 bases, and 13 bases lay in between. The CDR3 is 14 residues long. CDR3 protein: CASREQGRGNTIYF. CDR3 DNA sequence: TGTGCCAGCAGGGAACAGGGAAGAGGAAACACCATATATTTT.

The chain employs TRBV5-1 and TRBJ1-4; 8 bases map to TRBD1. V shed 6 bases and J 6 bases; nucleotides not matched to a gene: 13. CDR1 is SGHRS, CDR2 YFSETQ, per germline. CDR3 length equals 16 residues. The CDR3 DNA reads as TGCGCCAGCACCCCCGGACAGGGAAGGGTAGATGAAAAACTGTTTTTT. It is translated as CASTPGQGRVDEKLFF.

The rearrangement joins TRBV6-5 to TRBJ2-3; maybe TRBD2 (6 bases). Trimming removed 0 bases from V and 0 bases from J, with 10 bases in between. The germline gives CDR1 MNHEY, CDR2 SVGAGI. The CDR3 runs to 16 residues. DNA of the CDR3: TGTGCCAGCAGTTACTCCTCGGGAGCGAGCACAGATACGCAGTATTTT. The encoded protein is CASSYSSGASTDTQYF.